The clone carrying this TCR beta chain was found once. Its antigen is undetermined. The J segment lost 5 bases and the V segment lost 0 bases, leaving 6 bases of the junction unmatched. The CDR3 is made up of 17 amino acids. Germline V gene sequence: CDR1 SGDLS, CDR2 YYNGEE. Time point meaning: week 47, end of study. It was 300 ug of mutant IDH1 20-mer peptide that made up each vaccine dose, given with topical imiquimod. The sample comes from a study of a mutant IDH1 vaccine in newly diagnosed glioma. Sequencing was performed with immunoSEQ multiplex PCR; in TCRdb, only in-frame clones are kept and a portion is missing. The table shows tens of thousands of clones, with more than 80% occurring only once.

The gene calls are TRBV9 and TRBJ2-1; 12 positions match TRBD2. This specimen was PBMCs, taken from a glioma patient whose treatment included an IDH1 peptide vaccine. The receptor comes from a man aged 35-49 years with glioma. The CDR3 protein is CASSVEVLAGGHNEQFF. Here the CDR3 DNA reads TGTGCCAGCAGCGTAGAGGTGCTAGCGGGGGGGCACAATGAGCAGTTCTTC.